This entry describes one T cell receptor (beta chain). Antigen: not known. This sample stems from a study of T cell responses to AZD1222 COVID-19 vaccine. Study summary: Pooling was applied to second doses at about 4 or about 12 weeks. Broader study findings: In a largely white British group with more females than males, clonal diversity was possibly underestimated. Sampled repertoires all dated from after the peak T cell response. Unmutated variant regions reportedly attract nearly half of all spike-specific TCRs.

Germline CDR1 and CDR2: MGHRA and YSYEKL. V lost 3 bases and J 1 base, leaving 16 bases between the germline ends. This CDR3 has 17 amino acids. The assay was immunoSEQ multiplex PCR, and TCRdb's table has in-frame clones only and misses some. The sample carries over 100,000 clones, 86% recorded once. The J gene is TRBJ2-1, the V gene TRBV4-1; TRBD2 is a possible D gene (6 bases). Material: peripheral blood, obtained on day 0 of AZD1222 vaccination. The receptor's source is an adult in good health. The CDR3 DNA reads as TGCGCCAGCAGCCAGAGGGTAGGAGGGTGGTCCTACAATGAGCAGTTCTTC. Translating gives CASSQRVGGWSYNEQFF.